This T cell receptor (beta chain) was obtained from a study of Graves' ophthalmopathy and Graves' hyperthyroidism. RNA transcripts yielded amplified TCR beta CDR3 regions. Amplification began with first-round RT-PCR using HTBI primers, then second-round multiplex PCR was performed. MiXCR was run by TCRdb on the multiplex PCR reads, yielding one entry per CDR3 protein. Of fewer than 650,000 distinct CDR3 sequences in the sample, about a fifth were seen once. The table lists this clonotype with many counts. Its antigen is undetermined. Study conclusions and caveats: A 13-signature model separated ophthalmopathy from stable hyperthyroidism, reaching about 90% sensitivity and around 79% specificity cross-validated.

Sequenced material: peripheral blood. The sequence was collected from a woman under 30 with stable Graves' hyperthyroidism. Some clones in this sample may be carry-over from other donors' samples.

CDR3 DNA sequence: TGTGCCTGGATGGGGGAGAGCTCCTACGAGCAGTACTTC. Its translation: CAWMGESSYEQYF. The rearrangement uses TRBV30 and TRBJ2-7, with D perhaps matching TRBD1 or TRBD2 (5 bases each). The CDR3 length is 13 residues. Trimming took 4 bases from V and 0 from J, leaving 10 bases between them. Germline-derived CDR1 and CDR2 are GTSNPN and SVGIG (reference sequence).